The following is a T cell receptor beta chain sequence with its context. Its antigen remains unidentified. The data belong to a study of shared clonotypes between healthy human individuals. Study results and caveats: Owing to a small donor count, the genetic and exposure-history diversity represented was limited. A few donors shared about 5% of their naive CD4 clonotypes.

Clones were read by immunoSEQ multiplex PCR, and TCRdb kept only the in-frame ones, dropping some. The table shows about 580,000 clones, with about 98% occurring only once. Germline trimming cut 6 bases from V and 0 bases from J; bases unmatched to any gene: 7. The CDR3 contains 17 residues. Germline-derived CDR1 and CDR2 are SEHNR and FQNEAQ (reference sequence). Only CD45RO-negative cells positively selected for CCR7 counted as naive CD8 cells, so terminally differentiated effector memory CD45RA+ cells were excluded. The material sequenced was naive CD8+ T cells sorted from blood. The chain has TRBV7-9 and TRBJ2-2; 10 bases agree with TRBD2. The TCR comes from a man aged 25-40 years in good health. The CDR3 coding sequence is TGTGCCAGCAGATCCGGGACTAGCGCGACGAACACCGGGGAGCTGTTTTTT. Protein: CASRSGTSATNTGELFF.